One sample yielded the 15 T cell receptor beta chains listed below, sequenced in a study of human T cells and chemical hapten exposure. Regarding time point: patch test 1, 2 weeks after DPC sensitization. The treatment was: therapeutic diphenylcyclopropenone sensitization with weekly scalp DPC. TCRdb itself ran the RACE reads through MiXCR, one entry per CDR3 protein. The sample holds about 380,000 distinct CDR3 sequences, more than 4.5% seen once. The material sequenced was whole blood, taken in connection with sensitization to the hapten diphenylcyclopropenone (DPC). The receptors derive from a woman in her 50s with alopecia areata. Some clones in this sample may be carry-over from other donors' samples.

This rearrangement joins TRBV9 to TRBJ2-5; 10 positions agree with TRBD2. CDR1 SGDLS and CDR2 YYNGEE come from the germline V gene. The length of the CDR3 is 16 residues. J lost 0 bases, V lost 4 bases, and 6 bases had no gene match. The CDR3 loop is CASSLGLAVYQETQYF. CDR3 bases: TGTGCCAGCAGCCTTGGACTAGCGGTGTACCAAGAGACCCAGTACTTC. Combining the CDR3 with reference TRBV9 and TRBJ2-5 gives the whole variable domain DSGVTQTPKHLITATGQRVTLRCSPRSGDLSVYWYQQSLDQGLQFLIQYYNGEERAKGNILERFSAQQFPDLHSELNLSSLELGDSALYFCASSLGLAVYQETQYFGPGTRLLVL.

This clonotype was counted many times. The V gene is TRBV28, the J gene TRBJ1-2; 7 bases are a match to TRBD1. V was pared by 3 bases and J by 3 bases, with 13 bases of the junction left unmatched. This CDR3 is built from 17 residues. Per germline, CDR1 MDHEN and CDR2 SYDVKM. The CDR3 DNA reads as TGTGCCAGCAGTTTTTCAGTACAGGGGTTGAGGGACTATGGCTACACCTTC. It is translated as CASSFSVQGLRDYGYTF.

This clonotype was counted at least ten times. The chain employs TRBV18 and TRBJ1-3; D gene unclear. The CDR3 runs 14 residues. V lost 0 bases, J lost 4 bases, and 7 bases lay in between. The germline CDR1 and CDR2 sequences are KGHSH and LQKENI. The CDR3 here is CASSPPIGGNTIYF. CDR3 DNA sequence: TGTGCCAGCTCACCACCTATCGGAGGAAACACCATATATTTT.

The rearrangement uses TRBV20-1 and TRBJ2-1; 11 bases agree with TRBD2. Germline V CDR1 and CDR2: DFQATT, SNEGSKA (reference sequence). V shed 3 bases, J shed 8 bases, and the junction held 3 bases outside the gene matches. There are 13 residues in the CDR3. CDR3 region: CSASSGRGDEQFF. For the CDR3, the DNA is TGCAGTGCTAGTAGCGGGAGGGGGGATGAGCAGTTCTTC.

This clonotype was counted many times. V usage is TRBV3-1 and J usage is TRBJ2-7; TRBD2 agrees at 12 bases. Germline CDR1 reads LGHDT; CDR2 reads YNNKEL (reference sequence). With V trimmed by 4 bases and J by 7 bases, 8 bases remained unmatched. This CDR3 contains 15 residues. This CDR3 reads CASSRDLTSGREQYF. CDR3 in DNA: TGTGCCAGCAGCCGAGACTTGACTAGCGGGAGAGAGCAGTACTTC.

The rearrangement joins TRBV18 to TRBJ1-1, with D maybe TRBD1 (6 bases). V lost 3 bases to trimming and J lost 0 bases, with 14 bases between them. Germline-derived CDR1 and CDR2 are KGHSH and LQKENI. The length of the CDR3 is 16 residues. CDR3 sequence: CASSPRTGTMNTEAFF. DNA for the CDR3: TGTGCCAGCTCACCCCGAACCGGGACAATGAACACTGAAGCTTTCTTT.

The V and J genes are TRBV28 and TRBJ2-7; D is uncertain. The V end was cut by 5 bases, the J end by 2 bases, with 10 bases between. The CDR3 has 13 residues. Germline CDR1 and CDR2: MDHEN and SYDVKM. The CDR3 loop reads CASSLRYPYEQYF. The CDR3 DNA sequence: TGTGCCAGCAGTCTCCGGTACCCCTACGAGCAGTACTTC.

This clonotype was counted ten times or more. The V call is TRBV29-1, the J call TRBJ2-5, with D perhaps matching TRBD1 (6 bases). Germline values: CDR1 SQVTM, CDR2 ANQGSEA. The CDR3 is made up of 15 amino acids. V was clipped by 3 bases and J by 5 bases, with 19 bases between them. The CDR3 nucleotides read TGCAGCGTTGACGCTGCATTCAATCAGGGGGAGACCCAGTACTTC. Its protein is CSVDAAFNQGETQYF.

The V call is TRBV29-1, the J call TRBJ2-1; 11 positions agree with TRBD2. This CDR3 region has 15 residues. The trim removed 3 bases at V and 4 bases at J, leaving 5 bases unmatched. The germline V gene has CDR1 SQVTM and CDR2 ANQGSEA. CDR3 residues: CSVEKGLAEYNEQFF. As DNA, the CDR3 is TGCAGCGTTGAGAAGGGACTAGCGGAATACAATGAGCAGTTCTTC.

This clonotype was recorded many times. This chain links TRBV10-3 with TRBJ2-6; D is ambiguous. Germline lookup yields CDR1 ENHRY and CDR2 SYGVKD. The CDR3 sequence is 16 residues long. V lost 0 bases to trimming and J lost 0 bases, with 6 bases between them. CDR3: CAISESGISGANVLTF. Here the CDR3 DNA reads TGTGCCATCAGTGAGTCAGGGATCTCTGGGGCCAACGTCCTGACTTTC.

V and J are TRBV19 and TRBJ2-7; 7 bases map to TRBD2. Trimming at V came to 6 bases and at J to 6 bases, leaving 11 bases not matched to a gene. Looked up from germline, CDR1 is LNHDA and CDR2 is SQIVND (reference sequence). CDR3 length: 14 amino acids. The DNA for the CDR3 is TGTGCCAGTAGGTTTGGACTAGGTGGCGGCGAGCAGTACTTC. This sequence encodes CASRFGLGGGEQYF.

This clonotype was seen ten or more times. V gene TRBV27 combines with J gene TRBJ2-7, with D uncertain. The V gene's germline CDR1 is MNHEY and CDR2 SMNVEV (reference sequence). The CDR3 consists of 11 residues. The germline V and J ends were trimmed by 10 bases and 2 bases, with 9 bases remaining between them. The CDR3 coding sequence is TGTGCCACCAGGCCAGCCTACGAGCAGTACTTC. It translates to CATRPAYEQYF.

The chain uses TRBV10-3 and TRBJ2-7, with unresolved D. Trimming removed 0 bases from V and 0 bases from J, with 6 bases in between. The CDR3 covers 14 residues. Germline V gives CDR1 ENHRY, CDR2 SYGVKD. The CDR3 loop reads CAISESRTSYEQYF. CDR3 in DNA: TGTGCCATCAGTGAGTCAAGAACCTCCTACGAGCAGTACTTC.

This clonotype was seen many times. V usage is TRBV6-1 and J usage is TRBJ2-2, with 13 bases that match TRBD2. The CDR3 contains 20 residues. The germline V gene has CDR1 MNHNS and CDR2 SASEGT. V lost 3 bases and J lost 0; bases outside the gene matches: 10. CDR3 loop: CASSERLAGGRFANTGELFF. The CDR3 DNA sequence: TGTGCCAGCAGTGAGCGACTAGCGGGGGGCCGGTTCGCGAACACCGGGGAGCTGTTTTTT.

There are a few counts of this clonotype. The chain couples TRBV6-1 to TRBJ1-1; TRBD1 agrees at 9 bases. V lost 0 bases to trimming and J lost 4 bases; unmatched junction nucleotides: 9. CDR3 size: 17 residues. Germline V gene data show CDR1 as MNHNS and CDR2 as SASEGT. The CDR3 bases are TGTGCCAGCAGTGAAGCTTCCGGGACAGGGTATAGCACTGAAGCTTTCTTT. Residues: CASSEASGTGYSTEAFF.